These T cell receptor beta chains were read from a single sample in a study of OX40 agonist ivuxolimab in advanced cancers. TCRdb's table, derived via immunoSEQ multiplex PCR, lists solely in-frame clones and lacks some. The table shows about 15,000 clones, with about 88% occurring only once. Here the sequenced sample was CD4+ or CD8+ T cells sorted from blood, taken in a trial of the OX40 agonist ivuxolimab. The receptors derive from an adult with an advanced solid tumor such as melanoma, head and neck, liver or kidney cancer. Both conserved end residues are part of each CDR3.

>TRBJ2-2|TRBV18
CASSLGAHAGELFF
>TRBJ2-2|TRBV7-6
CASSLVDRVSGELFF
>TRBJ2-2|TRBV2
CASSEWLAGESGTGELFF
>TRBJ2-3|TRBV4-2
CASSQEPTSEGRDTQYF
>TRBJ2-7|TRBV4-3
CASSQATGVGEQYF
>TRBJ2-1|TRBV10-3
CAISYGTAIVDNEQFF
>TRBJ2-2|TRBV2
CASNKGVNTGELFF
>TRBJ2-2|TRBV11-3
CASSSRAGGGANTGELFF
>TRBJ1-1|TRBV2
CASTEGVLNTEAFF
>TRBJ2-5|TRBV10-3
CAIRTGGPEKETQYF
>TRBJ2-1|TRBV9
CASSAGLAFRDEQFF
>TRBJ1-2|TRBV28
CASLTTGVGVNYGYTF
>TRBJ1-1|TRBV30
CAWSRNRFTEAFF
>TRBJ2-3|TRBV11-1
CASSRPVGGADTQYF
>TRBJ2-7|TRBV5-1
CASSLAHYEQYF
>TRBJ2-7|TRBV5-4
CASSPGRGTYEQYF
>TRBJ2-1|TRBV15
CATSRDWGNEQFF
>TRBJ1-1|TRBV7-9
CASSPSGLAEAFF
>TRBJ2-1|TRBV5-4
CASSQRNEQFF
>TRBJ2-7|TRBV7-6
CASSLGQGLYEQYF
>TRBJ2-2|TRBV7-2
CASSLVSGELFF
>TRBJ2-5|TRBV7-7
CASSLGVGGEGETQYF
>TRBJ2-1|TRBV11-2
CASSPDRGYEQFF
>TRBJ2-7|TRBV5-6
CASSDRAHLRKQYF
>TRBJ2-5|TRBV6-5
CASSRIAGGPETQYF
>TRBJ2-7|TRBV5-1
CASSASYEQYF
>TRBJ2-5|TRBV7-3
CASSLHSLIGETQYF
>TRBJ2-1|TRBV5-5
CASSGGPLTGNEQFF
>TRBJ2-7|TRBV5-3
CARSLELAGKYYEQYF
>TRBJ2-2|TRBV6-5
CASSYRPGGGELFF
>TRBJ2-1|TRBV7-2
CASSLYQASGRKNEQFF
>TRBJ1-5|TRBV5-5
CASSITGRNQPQHF
>TRBJ2-7|TRBV11-2
CASSSRQGFHEQYF
>TRBJ2-1|TRBV10-3
CAIRGQGTFNEQFF
>TRBJ2-5|TRBV15
CATSRDPGEETQYF
>TRBJ2-2|TRBV27
CASSLRGVGELFF
>TRBJ2-1|TRBV14
CASSHMWQGTNNEQFF
>TRBJ1-1|TRBV11-2
CASSLLRTVNTEAFF
>TRBJ2-2|TRBV19
CASSTQAGNTGELFF
>TRBJ2-3|TRBV4-3
CASSQEGVSGGNTQYF
>TRBJ1-2|TRBV10-3
CAISGYRGDYGYTF
>TRBJ1-1|TRBV27
CASSFRQLNTEAFF
>TRBJ2-3|TRBV7-7
CASSFYLAGFNTDTQYF
>TRBJ1-1|TRBV28
CASRGQPASGEAFF
>TRBJ2-5|TRBV11-2
CASSGTGGAVGETQYF
>TRBJ1-1|TRBV2
CASSGEATPSAEAFF
>TRBJ2-7|TRBV28
CASSSFWTSESSYEQYF
>TRBJ2-2|TRBV6-6
CASTGKTGELFF
>TRBJ2-3|TRBV7-3
CASSPIGSDTDTQYF
>TRBJ2-5|TRBV4-3
CASSQERVGGAETQYF
>NA|TRBV18
CASSPTGQGPYEQYF
>TRBJ1-5|TRBV19
CASSTGSMVNQPQHF
>TRBJ2-2|TRBV6-1
CASKAGANTGELFF